This is a list of T cell receptor beta chains from one sample in a study of T cell clones after liver transplantation. The repertoire was sequenced with immunoSEQ multiplex PCR; TCRdb's copy has only in-frame clones and lacks some. The table has under 20,000 clones, around 82% seen once. This sample comprised CD8+ T cells from blood, obtained less than 50 months after liver transplant. The receptors derive from a human patient who received a liver transplant. Some T cells may be transferred from the graft donor. The CDR3 runs from the conserved cysteine through the conserved F or W. A D gene is named only where the DNA matches it firmly. Some rows have no size entry. The others give once, few or many, or a class for an expanded clone.

>NA|TRBV27|NA|TRBJ2-1
CASSSDRFGQFF
TGTGCCAGCAGTTCCGACCGCTTTGGGCAGTTCTTC
>NA|TRBV27|NA|TRBJ1-4
CASSAAWGAWEKLFF
TGTGCCAGCAGTGCCGCTTGGGGGGCTTGGGAAAAACTGTTTTTT
>TRBD2|TRBV5-4|NA|TRBJ2-5
CASSGGLAGTQETQYF
TGTGCCAGCAGCGGGGGACTAGCGGGGACCCAAGAGACCCAGTACTTC
>TRBD2|TRBV28|NA|TRBJ2-3
CASSTAWAGANTDTQYF
TGTGCCAGCAGTACCGCGTGGGCGGGAGCTAACACAGATACGCAGTATTTT
>NA|TRBV15|once|TRBJ2-7
CATSSGDTSYEQYF
TGTGCCACCAGCAGCGGGGACACCTCCTACGAGCAGTACTTC
>NA|TRBV7-3|NA|TRBJ1-2
CASSLPDSYGYTF
TGTGCCAGCAGCTTACCCGACAGCTATGGCTACACCTTC
>TRBD1|TRBV6-1|once|TRBJ1-3
CASSDLPTGGYTIYF
TGTGCCAGCAGTGATCTTCCGACAGGGGGCTACACCATATATTTT
>TRBD2|TRBV28|NA|TRBJ2-1
CASISEREVENEQFF
TGTGCCAGCATAAGTGAGCGGGAGGTTGAAAATGAGCAGTTCTTC
>NA|TRBV21-1|NA|TRBJ1-1
CASSKVRSQAFF
TGTGCCAGCAGCAAAGTTCGGTCTCAAGCTTTCTTT
>NA|TRBV28|NA|TRBJ1-1
CASSFPNTEAFF
TGTGCCAGCAGTTTTCCCAACACTGAAGCTTTCTTT
>TRBD1|TRBV5-3|NA|TRBJ1-4
CARSLRGQGALEEKLFF
TGTGCCAGAAGCTTGAGGGGACAGGGGGCGTTGGAGGAAAAACTGTTTTTT
>NA|TRBV16|NA|TRBJ2-7
CASSTDTYEQYF
TGTGCCAGCAGCACCGATACCTACGAGCAGTACTTC
>NA|TRBV7-9|NA|TRBJ1-1
CASSLDRDTTNTEAFF
TGTGCCAGCAGCTTAGACCGGGACACGACGAACACTGAAGCTTTCTTT
>TRBD2|TRBV19|NA|TRBJ2-1
CASSSIAGNSYNEQFF
TGTGCCAGTAGTTCCATAGCGGGAAACTCCTACAATGAGCAGTTCTTC
>NA|TRBV11-2|few|TRBJ2-3
CASSVFTDTQYF
TGTGCCAGCAGCGTGTTCACAGATACGCAGTATTTT
>TRBD1|TRBV7-9|NA|TRBJ2-7
CASSSPEGTAYEQYF
TGTGCCAGCAGCTCCCCTGAAGGGACAGCCTACGAGCAGTACTTC
>TRBD2|TRBV7-2|NA|TRBJ2-7
CASSLGLASGSEQYF
TGTGCCAGCAGCCTGGGACTAGCATCGGGTAGCGAGCAGTACTTC
>NA|TRBV11-2|NA|TRBJ2-7
CASSRPGVYEQYF
TGTGCCAGCAGCCGTCCGGGGGTCTACGAGCAGTACTTC
>NA|TRBV5-1|NA|TRBJ2-5
CASSPVGQETQYF
TGCGCCAGCAGCCCGGTAGGGCAAGAGACCCAGTACTTC
>NA|TRBV27|NA|TRBJ1-1
CASSLLGVGGEAFF
TGTGCCAGCAGTTTATTAGGGGTCGGCGGTGAAGCTTTCTTT
>NA|TRBV19|few|TRBJ1-5
CASSIGFGNQPQHF
TGTGCCAGTAGTATAGGGTTCGGAAATCAGCCCCAGCATTTT
>TRBD2|TRBV29-1|NA|TRBJ2-1
CSVVVAGANEQFF
TGCAGCGTTGTTGTAGCGGGAGCTAATGAGCAGTTCTTC
>NA|TRBV28|few|TRBJ2-3
CASSTSLGTDTQYF
TGTGCCAGCAGTACGTCTCTTGGGACAGATACGCAGTATTTT
>TRBD1|TRBV19|NA|TRBJ1-6
CASSDDRASSLNSPLHF
TGTGCCAGTAGTGACGACAGGGCGAGCTCCTTGAATTCACCCCTCCACTTT
>TRBD1|TRBV28|few|TRBJ1-5
CAIDRGPGPQHF
TGTGCCATAGACAGGGGGCCGGGGCCCCAGCATTTT
>NA|TRBV11-2|NA|TRBJ2-3
CATQGGVTRASTDTQYF
TGTGCCACGCAAGGGGGGGTTACCCGGGCCAGCACAGATACGCAGTATTTT